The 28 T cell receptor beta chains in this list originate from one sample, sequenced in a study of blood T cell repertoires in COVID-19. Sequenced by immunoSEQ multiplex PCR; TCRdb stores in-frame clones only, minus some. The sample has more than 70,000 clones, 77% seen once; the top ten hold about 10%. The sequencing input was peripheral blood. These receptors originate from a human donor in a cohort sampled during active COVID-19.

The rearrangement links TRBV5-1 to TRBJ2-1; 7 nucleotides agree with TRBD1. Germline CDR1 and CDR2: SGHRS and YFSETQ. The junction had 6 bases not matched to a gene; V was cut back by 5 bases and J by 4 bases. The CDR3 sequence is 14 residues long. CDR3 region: CASSKGAHYNEQFF. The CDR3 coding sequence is TGCGCCAGCAGTAAGGGGGCGCATTACAATGAGCAGTTCTTC.

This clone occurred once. The CDR3 sequence is CASSRTATSTDTQYF. CDR3 DNA: TGCGCCAGCAGCAGGACAGCTACTAGCACAGATACGCAGTATTTT. The chain joins TRBV5-1 to TRBJ2-3; possibly TRBD1 for D (6 bases). With 4 bases removed from V and 0 bases from J, the gap between germline ends came to 12 bases. Germline CDR1 reads SGHRS; CDR2 reads YFSETQ. There are 15 residues in the CDR3.

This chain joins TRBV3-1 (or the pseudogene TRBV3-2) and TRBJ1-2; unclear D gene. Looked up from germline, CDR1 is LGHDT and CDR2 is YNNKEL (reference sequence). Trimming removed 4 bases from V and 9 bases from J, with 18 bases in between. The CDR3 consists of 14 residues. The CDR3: CASSLTTGTASYTF. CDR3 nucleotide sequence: TGTGCCAGCAGCCTTACGACGGGAACAGCCAGCTACACCTTC.

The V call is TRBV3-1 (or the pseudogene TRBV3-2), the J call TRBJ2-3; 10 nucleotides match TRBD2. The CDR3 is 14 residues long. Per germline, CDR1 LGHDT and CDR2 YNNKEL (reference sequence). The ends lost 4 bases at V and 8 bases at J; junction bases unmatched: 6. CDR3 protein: CASSLSGGPITQYF. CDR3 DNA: TGTGCCAGCAGCCTTAGCGGGGGGCCGATTACGCAGTATTTT.

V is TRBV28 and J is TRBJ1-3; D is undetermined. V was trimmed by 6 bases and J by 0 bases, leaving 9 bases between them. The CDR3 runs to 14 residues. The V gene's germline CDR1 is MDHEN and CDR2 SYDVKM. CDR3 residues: CASRTFSSGNTIYF. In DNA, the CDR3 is TGTGCCAGCAGAACCTTTAGCTCTGGAAACACCATATATTTT.

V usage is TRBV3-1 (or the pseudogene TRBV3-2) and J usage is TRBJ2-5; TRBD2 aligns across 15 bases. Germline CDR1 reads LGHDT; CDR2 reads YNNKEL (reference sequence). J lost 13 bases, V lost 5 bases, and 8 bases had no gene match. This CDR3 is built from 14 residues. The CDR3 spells CASSAGLAGGPTYF. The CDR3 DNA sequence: TGTGCCAGCAGCGCCGGACTAGCGGGGGGGCCTACGTACTTC.

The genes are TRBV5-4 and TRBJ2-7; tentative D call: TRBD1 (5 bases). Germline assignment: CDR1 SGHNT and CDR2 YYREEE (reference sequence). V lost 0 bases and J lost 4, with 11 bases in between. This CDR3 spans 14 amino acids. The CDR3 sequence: CASSLGATVYEQYF. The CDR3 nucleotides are TGTGCCAGCAGCTTGGGTGCGACAGTGTACGAGCAGTACTTC.

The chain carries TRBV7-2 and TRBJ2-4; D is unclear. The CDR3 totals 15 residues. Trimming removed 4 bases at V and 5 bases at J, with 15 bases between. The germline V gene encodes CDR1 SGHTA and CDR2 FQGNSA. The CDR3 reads CASSSWALWENIQYF. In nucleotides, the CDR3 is TGTGCCAGCAGCTCATGGGCCCTGTGGGAAAACATTCAGTACTTC.

In DNA form, the CDR3 reads TGCAGTGCTAGTTTTCCGGACAGGCCCAATTCACCCCTCCACTTT. This encodes CSASFPDRPNSPLHF. The chain combines TRBV20-1 with TRBJ1-6; TRBD1 aligns across 7 bases. V lost 3 bases and J lost 7; bases outside the gene matches: 9. CDR3 length equals 15 residues. From germline, CDR1 is DFQATT and CDR2 SNEGSKA (reference sequence).

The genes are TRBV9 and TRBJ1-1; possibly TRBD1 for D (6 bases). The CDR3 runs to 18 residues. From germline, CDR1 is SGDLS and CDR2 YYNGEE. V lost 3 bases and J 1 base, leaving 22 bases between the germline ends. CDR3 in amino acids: CASSGNRAASGENTEAFF. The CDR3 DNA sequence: TGTGCCAGCAGCGGAAACAGGGCAGCATCGGGTGAGAACACTGAAGCTTTCTTT. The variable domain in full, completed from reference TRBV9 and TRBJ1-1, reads DSGVTQTPKHLITATGQRVTLRCSPRSGDLSVYWYQQSLDQGLQFLIQYYNGEERAKGNILERFSAQQFPDLHSELNLSSLELGDSALYFCASSGNRAASGENTEAFFGQGTRLTVV.

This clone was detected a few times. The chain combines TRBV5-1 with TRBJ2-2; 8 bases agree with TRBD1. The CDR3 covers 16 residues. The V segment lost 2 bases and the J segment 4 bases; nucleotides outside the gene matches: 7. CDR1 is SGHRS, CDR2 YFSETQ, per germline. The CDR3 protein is CASSLGQGRGTGELFF. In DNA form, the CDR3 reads TGCGCCAGCAGCTTAGGACAGGGAAGAGGCACCGGGGAGCTGTTTTTT. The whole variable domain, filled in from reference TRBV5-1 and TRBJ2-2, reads KAGVTQTPRYLIKTRGQQVTLSCSPISGHRSVSWYQQTPGQGLQFLFEYFSETQRNKGNFPGRFSGRQFSNSRSEMNVSTLELGDSALYLCASSLGQGRGTGELFFGEGSRLTVL.

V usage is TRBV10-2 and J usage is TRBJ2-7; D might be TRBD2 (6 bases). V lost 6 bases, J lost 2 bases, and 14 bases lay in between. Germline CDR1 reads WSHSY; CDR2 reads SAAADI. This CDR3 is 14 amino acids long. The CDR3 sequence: CASSSGTATYEQYF. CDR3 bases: TGCGCCAGCAGCTCCGGGACTGCCACCTACGAGCAGTACTTC.

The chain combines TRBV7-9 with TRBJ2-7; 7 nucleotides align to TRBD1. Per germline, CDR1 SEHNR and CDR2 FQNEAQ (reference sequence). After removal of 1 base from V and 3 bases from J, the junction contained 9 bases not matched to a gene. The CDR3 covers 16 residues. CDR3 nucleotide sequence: TGTGCCAGCAGCTTAGGACCCGAGACAGGGTACTACGAGCAGTACTTC. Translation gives CASSLGPETGYYEQYF.

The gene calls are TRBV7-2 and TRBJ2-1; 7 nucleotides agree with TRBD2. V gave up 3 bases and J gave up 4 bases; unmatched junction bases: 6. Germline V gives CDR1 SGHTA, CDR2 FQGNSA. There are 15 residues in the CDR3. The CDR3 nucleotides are TGTGCCAGCAGCTTGGGCGGGAGCCTTTACAATGAGCAGTTCTTC. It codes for CASSLGGSLYNEQFF.

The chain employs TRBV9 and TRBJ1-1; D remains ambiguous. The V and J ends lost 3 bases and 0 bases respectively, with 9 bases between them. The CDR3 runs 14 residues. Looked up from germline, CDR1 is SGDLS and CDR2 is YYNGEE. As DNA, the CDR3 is TGTGCCAGCAGCGCCCAATCTATGAACACTGAAGCTTTCTTT. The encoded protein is CASSAQSMNTEAFF.

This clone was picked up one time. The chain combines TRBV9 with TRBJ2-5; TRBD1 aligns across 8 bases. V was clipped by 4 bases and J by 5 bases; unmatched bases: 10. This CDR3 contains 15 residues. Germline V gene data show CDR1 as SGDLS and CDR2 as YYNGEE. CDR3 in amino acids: CASSTQNRGTETQYF. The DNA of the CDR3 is TGTGCCAGCAGCACGCAAAACAGGGGGACGGAGACCCAGTACTTC. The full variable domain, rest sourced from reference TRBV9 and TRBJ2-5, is DSGVTQTPKHLITATGQRVTLRCSPRSGDLSVYWYQQSLDQGLQFLIQYYNGEERAKGNILERFSAQQFPDLHSELNLSSLELGDSALYFCASSTQNRGTETQYFGPGTRLLVL.

As DNA, the CDR3 is TGTGCCAGCAGCCTTACTACGGAGACCCAGTACTTC. Translated: CASSLTTETQYF. The J gene is TRBJ2-5, the V gene TRBV11-2, with D unclear. With 5 bases removed from V and 5 bases from J, the gap between germline ends came to 9 bases. Germline CDR1 SGHAT, CDR2 FQNNGV. The CDR3 is 12 amino acids. The entire variable domain, with the rest obtained from reference TRBV11-2 and TRBJ2-5, is as follows: EAGVAQSPRYKIIEKRQSVAFWCNPISGHATLYWYQQILGQGPKLLIQFQNNGVVDDSQLPKDRFSAERLKGVDSTLKIQPAKLEDSAVYLCASSLTTETQYFGPGTRLLVL.

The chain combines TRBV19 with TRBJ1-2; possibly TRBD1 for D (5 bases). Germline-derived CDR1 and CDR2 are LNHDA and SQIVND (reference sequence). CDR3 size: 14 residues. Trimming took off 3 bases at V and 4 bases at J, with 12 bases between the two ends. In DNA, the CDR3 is TGTGCCAGTAGTATTGTGGGGCATAGCTATGGCTACACCTTC. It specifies CASSIVGHSYGYTF. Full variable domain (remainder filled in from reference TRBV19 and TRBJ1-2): DGGITQSPKYLFRKEGQNVTLSCEQNLNHDAMYWYRQDPGQGLRLIYYSQIVNDFQKGDIAEGYSVSREKKESFPLTVTSAQKNPTAFYLCASSIVGHSYGYTFGSGTRLTVV.

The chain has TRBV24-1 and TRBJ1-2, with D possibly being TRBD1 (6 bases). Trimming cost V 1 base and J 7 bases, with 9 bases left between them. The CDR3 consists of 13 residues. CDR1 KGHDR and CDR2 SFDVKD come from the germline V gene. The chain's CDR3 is CATSDFAGAGYTF. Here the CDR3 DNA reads TGTGCCACCAGTGATTTTGCGGGGGCTGGCTACACCTTC.

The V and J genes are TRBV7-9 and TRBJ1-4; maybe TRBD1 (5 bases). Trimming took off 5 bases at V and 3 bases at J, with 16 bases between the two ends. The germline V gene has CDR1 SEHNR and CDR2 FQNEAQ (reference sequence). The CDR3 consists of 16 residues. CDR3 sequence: CASSGSSRGPNEKLFF. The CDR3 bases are TGTGCCAGCAGCGGATCCTCGCGGGGCCCTAATGAAAAACTGTTTTTT.

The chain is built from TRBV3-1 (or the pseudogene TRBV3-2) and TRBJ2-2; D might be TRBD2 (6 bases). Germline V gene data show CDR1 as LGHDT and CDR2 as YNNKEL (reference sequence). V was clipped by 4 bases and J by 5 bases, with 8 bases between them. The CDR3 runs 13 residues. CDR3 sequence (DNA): TGTGCCAGCAGCCTCCGGGGGACCGGGGAGCTGTTTTTT. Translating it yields CASSLRGTGELFF.

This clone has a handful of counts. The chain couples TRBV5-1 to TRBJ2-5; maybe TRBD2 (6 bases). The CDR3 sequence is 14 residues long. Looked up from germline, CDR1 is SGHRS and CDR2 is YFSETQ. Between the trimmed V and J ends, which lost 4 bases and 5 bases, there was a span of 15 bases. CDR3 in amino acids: CASSTGLTSETQYF. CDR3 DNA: TGCGCCAGCAGCACGGGACTGACTTCGGAGACCCAGTACTTC.

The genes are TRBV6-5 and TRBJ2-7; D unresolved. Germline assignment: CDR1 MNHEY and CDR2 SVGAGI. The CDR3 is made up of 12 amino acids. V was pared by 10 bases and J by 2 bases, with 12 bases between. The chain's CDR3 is CATGFGAYEQYF. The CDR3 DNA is TGTGCCACGGGTTTTGGTGCCTACGAGCAGTACTTC.

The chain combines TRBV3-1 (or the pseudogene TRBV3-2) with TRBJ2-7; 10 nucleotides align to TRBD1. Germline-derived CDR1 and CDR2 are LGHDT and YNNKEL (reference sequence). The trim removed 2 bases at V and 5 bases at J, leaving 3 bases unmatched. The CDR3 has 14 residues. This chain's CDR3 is CASSQTGTGDEQYF. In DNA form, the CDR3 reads TGTGCCAGCAGCCAAACCGGGACAGGGGACGAGCAGTACTTC.

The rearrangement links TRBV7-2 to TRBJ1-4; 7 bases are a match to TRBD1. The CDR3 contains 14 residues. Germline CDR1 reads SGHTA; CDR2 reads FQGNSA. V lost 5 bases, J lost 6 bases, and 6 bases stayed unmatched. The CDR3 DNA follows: TGTGCCAGCAGCCTCAGAGGGGGCTATGAAAAACTGTTTTTT. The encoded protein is CASSLRGGYEKLFF.

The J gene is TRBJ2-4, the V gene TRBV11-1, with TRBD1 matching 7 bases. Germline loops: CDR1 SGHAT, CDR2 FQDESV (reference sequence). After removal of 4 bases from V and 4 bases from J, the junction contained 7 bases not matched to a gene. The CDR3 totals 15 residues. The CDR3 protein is CASSSARQGKNIQYF. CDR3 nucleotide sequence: TGTGCCAGCAGCTCAGCGAGACAGGGTAAAAACATTCAGTACTTC.

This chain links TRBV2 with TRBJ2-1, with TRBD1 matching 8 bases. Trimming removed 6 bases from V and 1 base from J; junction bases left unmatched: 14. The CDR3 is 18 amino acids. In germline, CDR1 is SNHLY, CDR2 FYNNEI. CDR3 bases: TGTGCCAGCAGCCCACGGGGGTTGTGGACAGGGTCCTACAATGAGCAGTTCTTC. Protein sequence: CASSPRGLWTGSYNEQFF.

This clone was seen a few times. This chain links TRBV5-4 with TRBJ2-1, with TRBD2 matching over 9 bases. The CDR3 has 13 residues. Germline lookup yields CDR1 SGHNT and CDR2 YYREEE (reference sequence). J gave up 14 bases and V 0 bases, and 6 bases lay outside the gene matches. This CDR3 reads CASSLEGTSIKFF. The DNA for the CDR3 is TGTGCCAGCAGCTTGGAGGGGACTAGCATAAAGTTCTTC. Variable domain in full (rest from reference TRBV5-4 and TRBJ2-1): ETGVTQSPTHLIKTRGQQVTLRCSSQSGHNTVSWYQQALGQGPQFIFQYYREEENGRGNFPPRFSGLQFPNYSSELNVNALELDDSALYLCASSLEGTSIKFFGPGTRLTVL.